The entry below gives a single T cell receptor beta chain sequence along with its context. Its antigen is not known. This record comes from a study of CD8 T cells in ankylosing spondylitis. General observations from the study: Matched synovial fluid from ankylosing spondylitis patients was reported to be enriched for disease-linked clones. A number of the motif variants had already been described in reactive arthritis synovial fluid and blood.

Quantitative 5'-RACE with molecular barcodes generated TCR beta libraries. TCRdb reprocessed the 5' RACE reads with MiXCR, giving one entry per CDR3 protein. The sample has approximately 220,000 distinct CDR3 sequences, roughly 25% seen once; the top ten hold roughly 6.7%. This CDR3 has 14 amino acids. V dropped 3 bases and J dropped 0 bases, with 6 bases sitting between them. In germline, CDR1 is SEHNR, CDR2 FQNEAQ (reference sequence). The V gene is TRBV7-9, the J gene TRBJ2-1; the D is unclear. This TCR was sampled from a male donor with ankylosing spondylitis or in good health (not recorded which). Sequenced material: blood, either unsorted or a sorted T cell fraction (not recorded which). The CDR3 sequence is CASSLTSSYNEQFF. CDR3 sequence (DNA): TGTGCCAGCAGCTTGACAAGCTCCTACAATGAGCAGTTCTTC.